These 9 T cell receptor beta chains came from one sample sequenced in a study of response to subunit inactivated influenza vaccine (dated by TCRdb to 2017 to 2018). Libraries were prepared through RT-PCR. Sequencing relied on an Illumina HiSeq 2500. In TCRdb, the public reads were trimmed at Q25 with fastp and aligned with MiXCR, with productive beta chains retained. Rows are combined by CDR3 protein, so each entry shows the most common genes and DNA. Recorded for this sample are about 170,000 distinct CDR3 sequences; about an eighth of them occurred a single time. Over 25% of the sample goes to the ten largest clones. Separately, the same data were catalogued under a study of T cells expressing NK-cell markers. The second source states: The TCR beta cDNA libraries were made using 5'RACE template switching, a step that added both a universal primer site and unique molecular identifiers.

The sequenced sample was CD8+ T cells sorted from PBMCs, obtained about 12 days after vaccination. The receptor set was obtained from a middle-aged man who received an inactivated influenza vaccine. Donor details come from another sample of the same person, matched by shared clones.

This clonotype was found many times. The chain combines TRBV28 with TRBJ2-1; the match to TRBD2 covers 9 bases. J was trimmed by 0 bases and V by 3 bases; bases with no gene match: 6. This CDR3 has 17 residues. The germline V gene encodes CDR1 MDHEN and CDR2 SYDVKM. The CDR3 DNA reads TGTGCCAGCAGTTTCGGCGGGGGGGCCGGCTCCTACAATGAGCAGTTCTTC. It encodes CASSFGGGAGSYNEQFF.

This clonotype came up many times. The chain combines TRBV28 with TRBJ2-3; the match to TRBD2 covers 7 bases. Germline values: CDR1 MDHEN, CDR2 SYDVKM. The CDR3 totals 14 residues. Germline trimming cut 3 bases from V and 1 base from J; bases unmatched to any gene: 1. The CDR3 region is CASSFLAGTDTQYF. DNA for the CDR3: TGTGCCAGCAGTTTTCTAGCGGGCACAGATACGCAGTATTTT.

The rearrangement joins TRBV28 to TRBJ1-1; 7 bases align to TRBD1. The CDR3 length is 18 residues. The germline V gene encodes CDR1 MDHEN and CDR2 SYDVKM. The V segment lost 3 bases and the J segment 7 bases; nucleotides outside the gene matches: 20. The chain's CDR3 is CASSLAPRQGPLRVEAFF. The CDR3 coding sequence is TGTGCCAGCAGTTTGGCGCCGCGACAGGGACCGTTACGGGTTGAAGCTTTCTTT.

This clonotype was picked up a small number of times. The CDR3 bases are TGCGCCAGCAGCTTGGAGCGGGCCCTCTTCCAAGAGACCCAGTACTTC. It encodes CASSLERALFQETQYF. The chain uses TRBV5-1 and TRBJ2-5; D is possibly TRBD2 (6 bases). Germline V gene lookup returns CDR1 SGHRS and CDR2 YFSETQ. This CDR3 has 16 amino acids. Trimming pared 0 bases from V and 1 base from J, leaving 13 bases between.

This clonotype was counted a few times. This chain uses TRBV9 with TRBJ1-5, with D tentatively TRBD1 (5 bases). The germline V gene encodes CDR1 SGDLS and CDR2 YYNGEE. The CDR3 is made up of 15 amino acids. V was pared by 3 bases and J by 0 bases, with 10 bases between. CDR3 residues: CASSAGTNSNQPQHF. The CDR3 DNA reads TGTGCCAGCAGCGCCGGGACGAATAGCAATCAGCCCCAGCATTTT. Looking up the rest from reference TRBV9 and TRBJ1-5 gives the full variable domain: DSGVTQTPKHLITATGQRVTLRCSPRSGDLSVYWYQQSLDQGLQFLIQYYNGEERAKGNILERFSAQQFPDLHSELNLSSLELGDSALYFCASSAGTNSNQPQHFGDGTRLSIL.

The V and J genes are TRBV5-1 and TRBJ2-1; 11 nucleotides align to TRBD2. This CDR3 has 14 residues. The germline gives CDR1 SGHRS, CDR2 YFSETQ. After removal of 5 bases from V and 10 bases from J, the junction contained 8 bases not matched to a gene. The CDR3, as DNA: TGCGCCAGCAGAACGACTAGCGGGGCTGGGGAGCAGTTCTTC. Protein sequence: CASRTTSGAGEQFF.

The chain uses TRBV28 and TRBJ2-7; TRBD2 aligns across 13 bases. J was trimmed by 1 base and V by 8 bases; bases with no gene match: 11. Germline CDR1 reads MDHEN; CDR2 reads SYDVKM. This CDR3 has 17 residues. CDR3 region: CASGPLGLAGVSYEQYF. The CDR3 coding sequence is TGTGCCAGCGGACCGCTAGGACTAGCGGGAGTGTCCTACGAGCAGTACTTC.

V usage is TRBV28 and J usage is TRBJ2-7, with 9 bases aligning to TRBD2. The V gene end was trimmed by 2 bases and the J gene end by 6 bases; junction bases not matched to a gene: 11. CDR1 and CDR2 from the germline V gene are MDHEN and SYDVKM. The CDR3 extends over 16 amino acids. The CDR3 bases are TGTGCCAGCAGTTTAATTCGGCTAGCGGGAAAAGGCGAGCAGTACTTC. Its translation: CASSLIRLAGKGEQYF.

The chain combines TRBV14 with TRBJ1-2; 7 bases are a match to TRBD1. V gave up 4 bases and J gave up 4 bases; unmatched junction bases: 9. The CDR3 totals 15 residues. In germline, CDR1 is SGHDN, CDR2 FVKESK. Here the CDR3 DNA reads TGTGCCAGCAGCCTCGGGACAGCCATCTCCTATGGCTACACCTTC. As protein: CASSLGTAISYGYTF.